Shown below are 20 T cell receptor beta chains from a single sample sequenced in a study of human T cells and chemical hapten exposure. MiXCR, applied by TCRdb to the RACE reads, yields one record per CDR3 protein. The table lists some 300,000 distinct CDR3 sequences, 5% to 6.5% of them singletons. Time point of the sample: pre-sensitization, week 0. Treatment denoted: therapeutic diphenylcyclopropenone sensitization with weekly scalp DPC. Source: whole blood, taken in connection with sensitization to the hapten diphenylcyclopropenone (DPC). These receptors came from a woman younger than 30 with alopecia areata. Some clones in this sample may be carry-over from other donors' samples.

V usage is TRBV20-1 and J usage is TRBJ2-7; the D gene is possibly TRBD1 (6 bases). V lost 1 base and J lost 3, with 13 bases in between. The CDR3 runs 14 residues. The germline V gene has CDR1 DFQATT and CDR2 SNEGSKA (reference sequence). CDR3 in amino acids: CSARVPDSLYEQYF. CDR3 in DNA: TGCAGTGCTAGAGTACCGGACAGCCTCTACGAGCAGTACTTC.

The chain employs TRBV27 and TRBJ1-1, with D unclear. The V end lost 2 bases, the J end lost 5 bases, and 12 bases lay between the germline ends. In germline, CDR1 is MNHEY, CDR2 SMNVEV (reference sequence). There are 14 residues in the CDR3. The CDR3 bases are TGTGCCAGCAGTTTAACAACCGTACGAACTGAAGCTTTCTTT. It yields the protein CASSLTTVRTEAFF.

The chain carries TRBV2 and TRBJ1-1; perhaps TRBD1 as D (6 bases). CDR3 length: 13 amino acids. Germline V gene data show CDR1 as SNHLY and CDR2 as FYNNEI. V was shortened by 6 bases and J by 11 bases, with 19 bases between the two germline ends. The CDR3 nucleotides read TGTGCCAGCAGCCCGATCAACAGGGAGAAGGCTTTCTTT. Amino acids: CASSPINREKAFF.

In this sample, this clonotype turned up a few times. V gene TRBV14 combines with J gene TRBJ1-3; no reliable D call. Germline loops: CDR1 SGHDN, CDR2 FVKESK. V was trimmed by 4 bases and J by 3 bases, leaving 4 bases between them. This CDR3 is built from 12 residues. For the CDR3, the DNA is TGTGCCAGCAGCCTTTTTGGAAACACCATATATTTT. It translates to CASSLFGNTIYF.

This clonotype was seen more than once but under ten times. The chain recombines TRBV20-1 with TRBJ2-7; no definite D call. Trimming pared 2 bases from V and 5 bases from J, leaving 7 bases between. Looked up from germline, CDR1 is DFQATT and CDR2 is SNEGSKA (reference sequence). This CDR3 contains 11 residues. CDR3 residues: CSARIGNEQYF. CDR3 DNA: TGCAGTGCTAGAATAGGGAACGAGCAGTACTTC.

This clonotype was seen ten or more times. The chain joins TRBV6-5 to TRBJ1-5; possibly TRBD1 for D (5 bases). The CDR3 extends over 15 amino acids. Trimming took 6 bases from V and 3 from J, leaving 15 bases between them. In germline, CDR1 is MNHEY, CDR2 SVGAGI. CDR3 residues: CASSPMGGLNQPQHF. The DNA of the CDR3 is TGTGCCAGCAGCCCCATGGGGGGTCTCAATCAGCCCCAGCATTTT.

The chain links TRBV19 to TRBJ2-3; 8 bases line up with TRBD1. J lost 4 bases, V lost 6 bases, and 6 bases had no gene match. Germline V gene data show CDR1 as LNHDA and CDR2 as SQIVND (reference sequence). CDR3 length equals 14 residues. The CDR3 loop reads CASRVGTGPDTQYF. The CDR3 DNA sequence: TGTGCCAGTAGGGTGGGGACAGGCCCAGATACGCAGTATTTT. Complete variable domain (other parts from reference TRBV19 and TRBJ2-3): DGGITQSPKYLFRKEGQNVTLSCEQNLNHDAMYWYRQDPGQGLRLIYYSQIVNDFQKGDIAEGYSVSREKKESFPLTVTSAQKNPTAFYLCASRVGTGPDTQYFGPGTRLTVL.

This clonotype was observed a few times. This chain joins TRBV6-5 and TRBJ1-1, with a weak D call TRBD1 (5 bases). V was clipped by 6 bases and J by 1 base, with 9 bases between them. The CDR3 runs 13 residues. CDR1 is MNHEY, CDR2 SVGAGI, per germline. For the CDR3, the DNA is TGTGCCAGCAGGAGACAGTCGAACACTGAAGCTTTCTTT. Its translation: CASRRQSNTEAFF.

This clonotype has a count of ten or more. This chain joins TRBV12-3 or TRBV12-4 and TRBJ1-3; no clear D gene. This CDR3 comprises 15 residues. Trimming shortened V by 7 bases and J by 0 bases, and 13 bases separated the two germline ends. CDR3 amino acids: CASTEGASSGNTIYF. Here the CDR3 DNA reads TGTGCCAGCACGGAGGGCGCAAGCTCTGGAAACACCATATATTTT.

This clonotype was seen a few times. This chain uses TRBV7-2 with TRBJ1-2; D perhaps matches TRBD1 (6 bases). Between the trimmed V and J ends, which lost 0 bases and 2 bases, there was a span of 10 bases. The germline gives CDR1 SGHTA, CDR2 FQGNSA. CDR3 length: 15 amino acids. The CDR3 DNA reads TGTGCCAGCAGCTTAGCTTTAGGACAGAACTATGGCTACACCTTC. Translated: CASSLALGQNYGYTF.

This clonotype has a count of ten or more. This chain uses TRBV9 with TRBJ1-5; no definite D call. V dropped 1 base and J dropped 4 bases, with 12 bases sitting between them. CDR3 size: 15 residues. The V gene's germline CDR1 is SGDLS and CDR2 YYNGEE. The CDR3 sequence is CASSVSVEWNQPQHF. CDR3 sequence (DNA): TGTGCCAGCAGCGTATCGGTGGAATGGAATCAGCCCCAGCATTTT. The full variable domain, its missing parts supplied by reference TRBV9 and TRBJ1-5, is DSGVTQTPKHLITATGQRVTLRCSPRSGDLSVYWYQQSLDQGLQFLIQYYNGEERAKGNILERFSAQQFPDLHSELNLSSLELGDSALYFCASSVSVEWNQPQHFGDGTRLSIL.

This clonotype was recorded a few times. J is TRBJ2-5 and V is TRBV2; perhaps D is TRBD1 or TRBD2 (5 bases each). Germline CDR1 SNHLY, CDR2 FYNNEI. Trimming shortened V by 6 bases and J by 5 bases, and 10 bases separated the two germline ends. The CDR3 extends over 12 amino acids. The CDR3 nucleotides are TGTGCCAGCAGCACGGGGCGGGAGACCCAGTACTTC. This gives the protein CASSTGRETQYF.

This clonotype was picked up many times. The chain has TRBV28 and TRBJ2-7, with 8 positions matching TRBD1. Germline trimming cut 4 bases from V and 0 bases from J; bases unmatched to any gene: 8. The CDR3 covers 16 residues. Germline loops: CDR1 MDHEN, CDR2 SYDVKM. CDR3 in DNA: TGTGCCAGCAGTTCCCCCGGACAGGGTAGCTCCTACGAGCAGTACTTC. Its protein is CASSSPGQGSSYEQYF.

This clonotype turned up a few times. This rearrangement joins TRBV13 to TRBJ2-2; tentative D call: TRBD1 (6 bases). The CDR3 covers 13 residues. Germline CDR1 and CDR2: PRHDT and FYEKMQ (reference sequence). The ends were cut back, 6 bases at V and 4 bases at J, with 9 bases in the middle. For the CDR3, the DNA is TGTGCCAGCAGTACCAGGGGCACCGGGGAGCTGTTTTTT. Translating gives CASSTRGTGELFF.

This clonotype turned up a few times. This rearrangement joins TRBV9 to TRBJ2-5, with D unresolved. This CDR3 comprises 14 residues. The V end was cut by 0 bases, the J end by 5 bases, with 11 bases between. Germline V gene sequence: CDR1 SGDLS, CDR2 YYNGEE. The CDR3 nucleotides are TGTGCCAGCAGCGTAGAACAAGGTTTCGAGACCCAGTACTTC. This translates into CASSVEQGFETQYF.

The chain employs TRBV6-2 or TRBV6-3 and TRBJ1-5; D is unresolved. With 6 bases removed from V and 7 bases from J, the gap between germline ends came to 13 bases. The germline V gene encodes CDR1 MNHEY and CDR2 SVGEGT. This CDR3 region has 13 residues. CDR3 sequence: CASSDRRLQPQHF. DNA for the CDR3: TGTGCCAGCAGCGACCGGCGACTGCAGCCCCAGCATTTT.

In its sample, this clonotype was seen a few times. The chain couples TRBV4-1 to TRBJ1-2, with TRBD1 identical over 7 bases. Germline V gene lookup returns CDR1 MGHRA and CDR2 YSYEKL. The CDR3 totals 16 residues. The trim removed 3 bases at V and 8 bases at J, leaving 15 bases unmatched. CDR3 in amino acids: CASSHPSGTGEYGYTF. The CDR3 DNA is TGCGCCAGCAGCCACCCCTCTGGCACAGGGGAGTACGGCTACACCTTC.

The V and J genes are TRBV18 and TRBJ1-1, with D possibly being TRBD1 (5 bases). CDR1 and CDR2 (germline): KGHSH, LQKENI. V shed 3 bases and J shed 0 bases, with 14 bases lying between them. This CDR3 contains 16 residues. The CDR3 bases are TGTGCCAGCTCACCTCCGGGACGGAGGATGAACACTGAAGCTTTCTTT. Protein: CASSPPGRRMNTEAFF.

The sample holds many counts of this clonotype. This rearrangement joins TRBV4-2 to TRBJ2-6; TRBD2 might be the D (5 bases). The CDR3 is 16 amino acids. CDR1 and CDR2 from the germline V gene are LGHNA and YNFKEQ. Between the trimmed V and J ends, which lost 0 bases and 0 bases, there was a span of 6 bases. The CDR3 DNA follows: TGTGCCAGCAGCCAAGACGGGGACTCTGGGGCCAACGTCCTGACTTTC. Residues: CASSQDGDSGANVLTF.

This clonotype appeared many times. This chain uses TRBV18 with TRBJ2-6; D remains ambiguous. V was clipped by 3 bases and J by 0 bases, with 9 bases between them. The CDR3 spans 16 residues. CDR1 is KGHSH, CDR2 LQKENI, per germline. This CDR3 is CASSPPKDSGANVLTF. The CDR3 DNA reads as TGTGCCAGCTCACCCCCGAAGGACTCTGGGGCCAACGTCCTGACTTTC.